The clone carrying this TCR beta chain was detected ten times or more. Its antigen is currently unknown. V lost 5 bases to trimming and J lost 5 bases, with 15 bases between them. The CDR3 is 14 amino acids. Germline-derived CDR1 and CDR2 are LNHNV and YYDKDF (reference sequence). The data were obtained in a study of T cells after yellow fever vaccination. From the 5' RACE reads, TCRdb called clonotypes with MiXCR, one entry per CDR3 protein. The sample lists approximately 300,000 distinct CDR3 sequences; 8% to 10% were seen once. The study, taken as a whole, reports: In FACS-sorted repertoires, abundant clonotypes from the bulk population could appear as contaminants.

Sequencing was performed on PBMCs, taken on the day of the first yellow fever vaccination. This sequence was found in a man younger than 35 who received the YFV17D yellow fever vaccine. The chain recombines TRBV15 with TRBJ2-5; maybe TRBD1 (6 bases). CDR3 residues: CATSGKTGRETQYF. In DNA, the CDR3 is TGTGCCACCAGCGGGAAGACAGGAAGGGAGACCCAGTACTTC.